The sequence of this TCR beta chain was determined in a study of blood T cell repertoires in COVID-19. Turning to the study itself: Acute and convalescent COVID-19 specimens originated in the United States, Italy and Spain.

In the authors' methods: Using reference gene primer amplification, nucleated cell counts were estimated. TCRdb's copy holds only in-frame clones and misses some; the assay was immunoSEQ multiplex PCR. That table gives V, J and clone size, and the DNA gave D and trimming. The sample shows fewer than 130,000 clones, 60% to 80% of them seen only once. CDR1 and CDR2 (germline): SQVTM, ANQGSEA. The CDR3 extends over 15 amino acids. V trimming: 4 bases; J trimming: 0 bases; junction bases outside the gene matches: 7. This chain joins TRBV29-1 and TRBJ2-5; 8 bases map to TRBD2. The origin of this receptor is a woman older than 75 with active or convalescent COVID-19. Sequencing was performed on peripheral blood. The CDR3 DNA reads TGCAGCGTTGTAGGTGGGCGGGAGGACCAAGAGACCCAGTACTTC. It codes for CSVVGGREDQETQYF.